These 3 T cell receptor beta chains share one sample of origin, sequenced in a study of CD8 T cells in Susac syndrome. A quantity of about 0.5 to 1 ug RNA underwent reverse transcription using random hexamers. TCRdb used MiXCR to reprocess the immunoSEQ multiplex PCR reads, holding one entry per CDR3 protein. The sample carries about 120,000 distinct CDR3 sequences, about 95% recorded once. Material: CD4+ T cells from PBMCs. Receptors were obtained from a human donor in good health.

The gene calls are TRBV18 and TRBJ2-7; D gene uncertain. The CDR3 is 13 residues long. Germline lookup yields CDR1 KGHSH and CDR2 LQKENI. Deletions cut 0 bases from V and 12 bases from J, with 15 bases between. Here the CDR3 DNA reads TGTGCCAGCTCACCACCGGCAGGTGGGCGGCTGTACTTC. As protein: CASSPPAGGRLYF.

This chain connects TRBV30 to TRBJ2-3; D gene uncertain. Germline V lookup: CDR1 GTSNPN, CDR2 SVGIG (reference sequence). The CDR3 length is 12 residues. Trimming removed 4 bases from V and 6 bases from J, with 11 bases in between. CDR3 amino acids: CAWTSSSDTQYF. The CDR3 DNA sequence: TGTGCCTGGACTAGTAGTTCGGATACGCAGTATTTT.

The CDR3 bases are TGCGCCAGCAATCCGGGAGAAAATTCACCCCTCCACTTT. Amino acids: CASNPGENSPLHF. V usage is TRBV5-1 and J usage is TRBJ1-6; D is unclear. The CDR3 length is 13 residues. The germline CDR1 and CDR2 sequences are SGHRS and YFSETQ. The V gene lost 6 bases and the J gene lost 7 bases, with 11 bases spanning the gap.